The subject of this entry is one T cell receptor beta chain. Its antigen is not known. Germline V lookup: CDR1 SGDLS, CDR2 YYNGEE. The CDR3 is made up of 15 amino acids. Trimming took off 0 bases at V and 8 bases at J, with 17 bases between the two ends. MiXCR was run by TCRdb on the 5' RACE reads, yielding one entry per CDR3 protein. The profile shows approximately 260,000 distinct CDR3 sequences, about an eighth of them singletons. These data belong to a study of identical twins. Findings and caveats of the study: Twins' surplus sharing was weaker for beta out-of-frame sequences. Conclusions were drawn cross-sectionally by statistical analysis, without following the same donors.

Healthy Caucasians made up all donors. The specimen sequenced was memory (CD45RO+) T cells sorted from blood. The gene calls are TRBV9 and TRBJ1-2, with D possibly TRBD1 on 5 matching bases. The sequence was collected from a young woman in good health. The CDR3 region has the DNA TGTGCCAGCAGCGTAGACCCGGGGGGGGTCTTCGGCTACACCTTC. It is translated as CASSVDPGGVFGYTF.